This T cell receptor (beta chain) was identified in a study of T cell repertoires in cytomegalovirus infection. Study information: Public TCR beta signatures marked donors with CMV infection and the matching HLA.

CDR1 SGHTA and CDR2 FQGNSA come from the germline V gene. Deletions cut 0 bases from V and 5 bases from J, with 19 bases between. This CDR3 has 17 residues. This clonotype was detected ten times or more. TCRdb processed the reads anew with MiXCR; each CDR3 protein has one entry. The sample lists approximately 250,000 distinct CDR3 sequences, roughly 9% seen once, with about 15% in the top ten. Material: PBMCs. The rearrangement joins TRBV7-2 to TRBJ1-2; a weak D match, TRBD1 (5 bases). This sequence was found in a human donor in good health (CMV status not recorded). Some clones in this sample may be carry-over from other donors' samples. CDR3 sequence reads: CASSLAVSRGRMYGYTF. The CDR3 nucleotides are TGTGCCAGCAGCTTAGCGGTTTCTAGGGGCCGGATGTATGGCTACACCTTC.